This T cell receptor beta chain was recorded in a study of OX40 agonist ivuxolimab in advanced cancers. Overall study: Every 2 weeks, patients got intravenous ivuxolimab at one of six dose levels (0.01-10 mg/kg).

CDR1 is LGHNA, CDR2 YNFKEQ, per germline. Trimming removed 1 base at V and 6 bases at J, with 4 bases between. The CDR3 extends over 11 amino acids. TCRdb's copy holds only in-frame clones and misses some; the assay was immunoSEQ multiplex PCR. The repertoire includes tens of thousands of clones, 75% to 90% of them detected once, and about 50% sits in the top ten. This rearrangement joins TRBV4-2 to TRBJ2-7; no clear D. The sequencing here drew on CD4+ or CD8+ T cells sorted from blood, taken in a trial of the OX40 agonist ivuxolimab. This receptor was obtained from an adult with an advanced solid tumor such as melanoma, head and neck, liver or kidney cancer. The DNA for the CDR3 is TGTGCCAGCAGCCAAGGGGCCGAGCAGTACTTC. Translating it yields CASSQGAEQYF.